This paragraph covers one T cell receptor beta chain sequence. This sample is part of a study of T cell changes during pregnancy in multiple sclerosis. Libraries were prepared by immunoSEQ multiplex PCR; TCRdb keeps only in-frame clonotypes and omits some of them. There are fewer than 100,000 clones in the sample; about nine tenths occur only once, and under 2.5% lies in the top ten. The CDR3 runs 13 residues. Between the trimmed V and J ends, which lost 6 bases and 0 bases, there was a span of 8 bases. CDR1 is MNHEY, CDR2 SMNVEV, per germline (reference sequence). This chain connects TRBV27 to TRBJ1-1, with a possible D match to TRBD1 (5 bases). The sequenced sample was peripheral blood, obtained before pregnancy. The receptor comes from a female donor with multiple sclerosis, enrolled in a pregnancy study. In DNA, the CDR3 is TGTGCCAGCAGAAGACAGATGAACACTGAAGCTTTCTTT. Translated: CASRRQMNTEAFF.